The 10 T cell receptor beta chains presented below share a single source sample, sequenced in a study of CD8 T cells in ankylosing spondylitis. Each CDR3 protein gets one entry after TCRdb re-called the 5' RACE reads with MiXCR. Of about 92,000 distinct CDR3 sequences in the sample, about 9.1% are singletons; the top ten hold over 4.5%. Sequencing was done on a sample of blood, either unsorted or a sorted T cell fraction (not recorded which). The receptors shown here come from a male donor with ankylosing spondylitis or in good health (not recorded which).

The table lists this clonotype with a few counts. The gene calls are TRBV5-1 and TRBJ2-7, with TRBD2 matching over 15 bases. This CDR3 has 17 residues. Per the germline V gene, CDR1 is SGHRS and CDR2 is YFSETQ. J gave up 2 bases and V 4 bases, and 7 bases lay outside the gene matches. The CDR3 is CASSVSGTSGGTYEQYF. In DNA, the CDR3 is TGCGCCAGCAGCGTCTCCGGGACTAGCGGGGGGACCTACGAGCAGTACTTC.

This clonotype has just a few counts. This may arise from a read error, as a much more abundant clone is one base away. The chain is built from TRBV20-1 and TRBJ1-5; D is uncertain. The CDR3 spans 16 residues. CDR1 is DFQATT and CDR2 is SNEGSKA in the germline V gene (reference sequence). V shed 0 bases and J shed 3 bases, with 15 bases lying between them. The CDR3, as DNA: TGCAGTGCTAGAGATCTGGACGGGCGGGACAATCAGCCCCAGCATTTT. Translation gives CSARDLDGRDNQPQHF.

The gene calls are TRBV5-6 and TRBJ2-7; 9 nucleotides line up with TRBD1. Germline-derived CDR1 and CDR2 are SGHDT and YYEEEE. The CDR3 length is 15 residues. The V gene end was trimmed by 6 bases and the J gene end by 6 bases; junction bases not matched to a gene: 13. The CDR3 region has the DNA TGTGCCAGCAACCAGCGGGGACAGGGTTACCGCGAGCAGTACTTC. Encoded protein: CASNQRGQGYREQYF.

There are many counts of this clonotype. V usage is TRBV29-1 and J usage is TRBJ2-1; either TRBD1 or TRBD2 may supply D (6 bases each). V shed 6 bases and J shed 7 bases, with 22 bases lying between them. CDR1 and CDR2 (germline): SQVTM, ANQGSEA. This CDR3 region has 15 residues. CDR3 amino acids: CSVNPRGDRGNEQFF. The CDR3 DNA sequence: TGCAGCGTCAACCCGCGGGGTGATAGGGGGAATGAGCAGTTCTTC.

This clonotype was seen repeatedly, ten times or more. The V and J genes are TRBV29-1 and TRBJ2-3; D ambiguous. The V end lost 1 base, the J end lost 1 base, and 0 bases lay between the germline ends. The germline V gene has CDR1 SQVTM and CDR2 ANQGSEA. This CDR3 comprises 11 residues. CDR3 amino acids: CSVEGTDTQYF. Here the CDR3 DNA reads TGCAGCGTTGAAGGCACAGATACGCAGTATTTT.

This clonotype was observed many times. The chain joins TRBV9 to TRBJ2-2; possible D gene TRBD2, 6 bases. This CDR3 has 16 amino acids. Germline V gene lookup returns CDR1 SGDLS and CDR2 YYNGEE. V was trimmed by 0 bases and J by 2 bases, leaving 11 bases between them. The CDR3 DNA sequence: TGTGCCAGCAGCGTAGATGCTAGCGTTAACACCGGGGAGCTGTTTTTT. Its protein product is CASSVDASVNTGELFF.

This clonotype has at least ten counts. The rearrangement joins TRBV5-1 to TRBJ1-1; D remains ambiguous. Trimming took 4 bases from V and 1 from J, leaving 14 bases between them. This CDR3 is built from 15 residues. CDR1 SGHRS and CDR2 YFSETQ come from the germline V gene. The CDR3 nucleotides are TGCGCCAGCAGCCTCACGGGCATGAAGAACACTGAAGCTTTCTTT. Residues: CASSLTGMKNTEAFF.

In its sample, this clonotype was seen many times. V and J are TRBV29-1 and TRBJ1-2; tentatively, D is TRBD1 (5 bases). The CDR3 consists of 13 residues. Trimming took off 4 bases at V and 6 bases at J, with 15 bases between the two ends. Germline V gene data show CDR1 as SQVTM and CDR2 as ANQGSEA. CDR3 residues: CSVGPYRGDGYTF. The DNA for the CDR3 is TGCAGCGTTGGGCCTTATAGGGGCGATGGCTACACCTTC.

This clonotype was seen ten or more times. The chain uses TRBV25-1 and TRBJ2-2; TRBD2 aligns across 10 bases. Germline CDR1 reads MGHDK; CDR2 reads SYGVNS. CDR3 size: 14 residues. The V gene end was trimmed by 5 bases and the J gene end by 5 bases; junction bases not matched to a gene: 2. CDR3 DNA sequence: TGTGCCAGCAGTTCTAGCGGGGGTACCGGGGAGCTGTTTTTT. Its translation is CASSSSGGTGELFF.

This clonotype has at least ten counts. The chain uses TRBV19 and TRBJ2-3; weak D call: TRBD1 (6 bases). Trimming left V 7 bases short and J 2 bases short, with 19 bases between. The CDR3 contains 16 residues. In germline, CDR1 is LNHDA, CDR2 SQIVND (reference sequence). CDR3 sequence: CASNGANTGFTDTQYF. In DNA form, the CDR3 reads TGTGCCAGTAACGGAGCAAATACAGGGTTCACAGATACGCAGTATTTT.